This T cell receptor beta chain was profiled in a study of T cells expressing NK-cell markers. Overall study context: Sorted T-cell subsets CD3+CD56+NKG2C+, CD3+CD56+NKG2C- and CD3+CD56-NKG2C+ were TCR beta-sequenced.

TCRdb reanalyzed the 5' RACE reads and collapses them to one entry per CDR3 protein, without DNA. The table lists some 190,000 distinct CDR3 sequences. Germline CDR1 SQVTM, CDR2 ANQGSEA. CDR3 length: 11 residues. The study's findings and limits: Where several donors were concerned, these clonotypes also led the CD3+CD56-NKG2C+ fraction.

Notes on this clonotype: Antigen: not known.

This chain joins TRBV29-1 and TRBJ2-1. Source material: blood T cells: a sorted CD56 or NKG2C T cell subset, CD4+ or CD8+ T cells, or bulk PBMC T cells (not recorded which). The source of this sequence is a man aged 18 to 69 in good health. The CDR3 protein is CSVVWYNEQFF.